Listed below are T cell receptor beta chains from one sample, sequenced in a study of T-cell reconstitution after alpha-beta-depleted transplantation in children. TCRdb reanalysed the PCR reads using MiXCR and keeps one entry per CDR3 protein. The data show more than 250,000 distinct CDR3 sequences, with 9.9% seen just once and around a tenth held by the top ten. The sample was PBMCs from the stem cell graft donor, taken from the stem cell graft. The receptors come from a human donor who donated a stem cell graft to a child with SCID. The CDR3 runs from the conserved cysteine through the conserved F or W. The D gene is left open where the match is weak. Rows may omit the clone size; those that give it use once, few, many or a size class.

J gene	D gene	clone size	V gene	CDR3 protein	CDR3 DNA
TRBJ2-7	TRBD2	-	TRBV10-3	CAISTGTSGYEQYF	TGTGCCATCAGCACCGGGACTAGCGGCTACGAGCAGTACTTC
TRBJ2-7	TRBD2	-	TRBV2	CASSEWRGADYEQYF	TGTGCCAGCAGTGAATGGCGGGGGGCTGACTACGAGCAGTACTTC
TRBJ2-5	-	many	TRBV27	CASSLWGQETQYF	TGTGCCAGCAGTTTATGGGGACAAGAGACCCAGTACTTC
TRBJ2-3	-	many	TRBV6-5	CASSYPPGRTDTQYF	TGTGCCAGCAGTTACCCACCGGGGCGCACAGATACGCAGTATTTT
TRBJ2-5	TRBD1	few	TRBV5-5	CASSLAPDREVETQYF	TGTGCCAGCAGCTTGGCCCCGGACAGGGAGGTAGAGACCCAGTACTTC
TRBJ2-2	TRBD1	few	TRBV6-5	CASSSSGQGVTTGELFF	TGTGCCAGCAGTTCCTCCGGACAGGGGGTTACCACCGGGGAGCTGTTTTTT
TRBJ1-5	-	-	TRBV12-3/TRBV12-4	CASSLAAGSNQPQHF	TGTGCCAGCAGTCTCGCGGCGGGTAGCAATCAGCCCCAGCATTTT
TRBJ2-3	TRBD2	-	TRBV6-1	CASSQSGGVADTQYF	TGTGCCAGCAGCCAAAGCGGGGGGGTGGCAGATACGCAGTATTTT
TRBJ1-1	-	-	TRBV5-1	CASSFRAGEVTNTEAFF	TGCGCCAGCAGCTTTAGGGCAGGAGAAGTAACGAACACTGAAGCTTTCTTT
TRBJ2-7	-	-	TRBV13	CASSLSRDTSYEQYF	TGTGCCAGCAGCTTATCTCGCGACACCTCCTACGAGCAGTACTTC
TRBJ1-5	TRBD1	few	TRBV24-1	CATSDGQGSNQPQHF	TGTGCCACCAGTGATGGACAGGGCAGCAATCAGCCCCAGCATTTT
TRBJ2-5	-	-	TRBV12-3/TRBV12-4	CASSSGPTNGVPQYF	TGTGCCAGCAGTTCGGGACCGACAAACGGGGTTCCACAGTACTTC
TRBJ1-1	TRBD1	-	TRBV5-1	CASSKGTGLNTEAFF	TGCGCCAGCAGCAAAGGGACAGGTTTGAACACTGAAGCTTTCTTT
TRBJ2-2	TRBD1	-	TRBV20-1	CSARVPGTGNTGELFF	TGCAGTGCTAGAGTACCCGGGACAGGGAACACCGGGGAGCTGTTTTTT
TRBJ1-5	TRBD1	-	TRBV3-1	CASSQDPDRGIPQHF	TGTGCCAGCAGCCAAGACCCCGACAGGGGAATACCCCAGCATTTT
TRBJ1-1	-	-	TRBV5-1	CASSVRDMNTEAFF	TGCGCCAGCAGCGTCCGGGACATGAACACTGAAGCTTTCTTT
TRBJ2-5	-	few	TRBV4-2	CASSQAREETQYF	TGTGCCAGCAGCCAAGCGAGGGAGGAGACCCAGTACTTC
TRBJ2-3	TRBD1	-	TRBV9	CASRDRDGTQYF	TGTGCCAGCAGGGACAGGGATGGTACGCAGTATTTT
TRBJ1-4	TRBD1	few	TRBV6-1	CASRDSLSTNEKLFF	TGTGCCAGTCGGGACAGTCTCTCAACTAATGAAAAACTGTTTTTT
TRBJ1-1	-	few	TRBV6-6	CASSYFSGVAFF	TGTGCCAGCAGTTATTTCTCAGGGGTGGCTTTCTTT
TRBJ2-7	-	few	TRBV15	CATSRGGYEQYF	TGTGCCACCAGCAGAGGAGGGTACGAGCAGTACTTC
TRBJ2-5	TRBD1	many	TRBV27	CASSQTGIWETQYF	TGTGCCAGCAGCCAGACAGGGATTTGGGAGACCCAGTACTTC
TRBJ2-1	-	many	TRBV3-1	CASSQEGAVDEQFF	TGTGCCAGCAGCCAAGAAGGGGCCGTAGATGAGCAGTTCTTC
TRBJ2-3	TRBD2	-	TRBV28	CASSLTSGFTDTQYF	TGTGCCAGCAGTTTAACTAGCGGGTTCACAGATACGCAGTATTTT
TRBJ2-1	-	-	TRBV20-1	CSASGASGSYNEQFF	TGCAGTGCCTCCGGGGCCTCCGGCTCCTACAATGAGCAGTTCTTC
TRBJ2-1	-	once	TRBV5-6	CASSPGLGVREQFF	TGTGCCAGCAGCCCCGGGCTGGGGGTGCGTGAGCAGTTCTTC
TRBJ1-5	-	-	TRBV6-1	CASSEATGMRSNQPQHF	TGTGCCAGCAGTGAAGCAACTGGGATGCGAAGCAATCAGCCCCAGCATTTT
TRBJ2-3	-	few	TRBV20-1	CSASPGGADTQYF	TGCAGTGCTAGTCCAGGAGGGGCAGATACGCAGTATTTT
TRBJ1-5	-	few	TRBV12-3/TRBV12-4	CASSLGLKKPQHF	TGTGCCAGCAGCCTGGGACTGAAGAAGCCCCAGCATTTT
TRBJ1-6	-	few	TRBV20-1	CSARVGSNNSPLHF	TGCAGTGCTAGAGTCGGCTCAAATAATTCACCCCTCCACTTT
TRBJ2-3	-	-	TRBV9	CASSPPDTQYF	TGTGCCAGCAGCCCGCCAGATACGCAGTATTTT
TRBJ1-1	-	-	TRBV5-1	CASSLEASLNTEAFF	TGCGCCAGCAGCTTGGAGGCCAGCCTGAACACTGAAGCTTTCTTT